This TCR beta chain was captured in a study of shared clonotypes between healthy human individuals. Notes on the study in general: It was the few donors that limited the genetic and exposure-history diversity represented.

TCRdb's copy holds only in-frame clones and misses some; the assay was immunoSEQ multiplex PCR. The repertoire holds approximately 500,000 clones, 96% seen once, with about 0.057% in the top ten. V lost 6 bases and J lost 2, with 8 bases in between. CDR1 MGHDK and CDR2 SYGVNS come from the germline V gene. CDR3 length: 13 amino acids. Of note for this clone: The antigen remains undetermined.

This receptor was identified in a woman aged 30 to 39 in good health. Sequencing was done on a sample of naive CD4+ T cells sorted from blood. Subset defined: CD45RA+ positively selected. V gene TRBV25-1 combines with J gene TRBJ1-5; D may be TRBD1 (5 bases). The chain's CDR3 is CASSLTGNQPQHF. In DNA, the CDR3 is TGTGCCAGCAGCTTGACAGGCAATCAGCCCCAGCATTTT.